The clone carrying this T cell receptor beta chain was seen ten or more times. There were TCR beta CDR3 regions amplified from RNA transcripts. In the first-round RT-PCR of the TCR CDR3, the HTBI primer set was used. Via MiXCR, TCRdb re-called the multiplex PCR reads, giving one row per CDR3 protein. There are 160,000 or so distinct CDR3 sequences in the sample; roughly 9.4% occur only once, and approximately 20% lies in the top ten. This record comes from a study of T cells in Graves' hyperthyroidism and ophthalmopathy. Germline CDR1 is DFQATT and CDR2 is SNEGSKA (reference sequence). V shed 0 bases and J shed 2 bases, with 14 bases lying between them. This CDR3 comprises 16 residues.

Input material: blood. The chain combines TRBV20-1 with TRBJ1-5; D call uncertain. The sequence derives from a young woman with Graves' hyperthyroidism that later progressed to Graves' ophthalmopathy. CDR3 region: CSARDSGGGGNQPQHF. The CDR3, as DNA: TGCAGTGCTAGAGATTCTGGCGGAGGCGGCAATCAGCCCCAGCATTTT.